These T cell receptor beta chains were read from a single sample in a study of OX40 agonist ivuxolimab in advanced cancers. Clones were read by immunoSEQ multiplex PCR, and TCRdb kept only the in-frame ones, dropping some. The table has about 53,000 clones, 70% to 80% seen once; the top ten hold more than 0.9%. The sample here was CD4+ or CD8+ T cells sorted from blood, taken in a trial of the OX40 agonist ivuxolimab. The receptors were gathered from an adult with an advanced solid tumor such as melanoma, head and neck, liver or kidney cancer. Both conserved end residues are part of each CDR3. The D gene is left open where the match is weak. Clone size is shown for a subset of rows, as once, few, many or a class of expanded clone.

J | V | size | D | DNA | CDR3
TRBJ2-7 | TRBV11-2 | . | TRBD1 | TGTGCCAGCAGAAGACAGGGCAGGGACGAGCAGTACTTC | CASRRQGRDEQYF
TRBJ2-2 | TRBV28 | . | . | TGTGCCAGCAGTTTATGGCGCCCCCCGAACACCGGGGAGCTGTTTTTT | CASSLWRPPNTGELFF
TRBJ1-2 | TRBV30 | . | . | TGTGCCTGGAGCGATAACTATGGCTACACCTTC | CAWSDNYGYTF
TRBJ1-4 | TRBV7-9 | few | . | TGTGCCAGCAGCCCGGTCGGTTCAGGGCTGTTTTTT | CASSPVGSGLFF
TRBJ2-5 | TRBV30 | once | . | TGTGCCTGGAGTGCAGGGCACGAGACCCAGTACTTC | CAWSAGHETQYF
TRBJ2-2 | TRBV19 | . | . | TGTGCCAGTACAATGGGAACAGAATACACCGGGGAGCTGTTTTTT | CASTMGTEYTGELFF
TRBJ2-1 | TRBV4-2 | . | TRBD2 | TGTGCCAGCAGCCAAGTGGGGACTAGCGGGAGGGAGGGGGCCTACAATGAGCAGTTCTTC | CASSQVGTSGREGAYNEQFF
TRBJ1-4 | TRBV5-6 | . | . | TGTGCCAGCAGCAACACGAGGGGTGTGGGGGAAAAACTGTTTTTT | CASSNTRGVGEKLFF
TRBJ1-5 | TRBV7-8 | . | . | TGTGCCAGCAGCTTAGTTTCAGGGGCGCAGACCCTCAATCAGCCCCAGCATTTT | CASSLVSGAQTLNQPQHF
TRBJ1-2 | TRBV5-6 | . | . | TGTGCCAGCAGCTTGTGGGTGGCGACGGTCTATGGCTACACCTTC | CASSLWVATVYGYTF
TRBJ2-3 | TRBV7-6 | once | TRBD2 | TGTGCCAGCAGCACCAGACTAGCGGGGGGGCCGGGAGATACGCAGTATTTT | CASSTRLAGGPGDTQYF
TRBJ1-4 | TRBV10-2 | once | . | TGCGCCAGCAAGGGTGTGGGGGGGATTCGTGAAAAACTGTTTTTT | CASKGVGGIREKLFF
TRBJ1-3 | TRBV14 | . | TRBD1 | TGTGCCAGCAGCCAACCGGGACAGGGCTCTGGAAACACCATATATTTT | CASSQPGQGSGNTIYF
TRBJ2-3 | TRBV5-4 | once | TRBD2 | TGTGCCAGCAGCGCGGGACTAGCGGAGGGCACAGATACGCAGTATTTT | CASSAGLAEGTDTQYF
TRBJ2-7 | TRBV7-3 | once | TRBD2 | TGTGCCAGCAGCCCGTTAGCGGGAGCGCTCGAGCAGTACTTC | CASSPLAGALEQYF
TRBJ1-6 | TRBV11-3 | . | TRBD1 | TGTGCCAGCGTCGACAGGGGGCCTAATTCACCCCTCCACTTT | CASVDRGPNSPLHF
TRBJ2-3 | TRBV7-9 | . | . | TGTGCCAGCAGCCCCGGGACGGATTTCACAGATACGCAGTATTTT | CASSPGTDFTDTQYF